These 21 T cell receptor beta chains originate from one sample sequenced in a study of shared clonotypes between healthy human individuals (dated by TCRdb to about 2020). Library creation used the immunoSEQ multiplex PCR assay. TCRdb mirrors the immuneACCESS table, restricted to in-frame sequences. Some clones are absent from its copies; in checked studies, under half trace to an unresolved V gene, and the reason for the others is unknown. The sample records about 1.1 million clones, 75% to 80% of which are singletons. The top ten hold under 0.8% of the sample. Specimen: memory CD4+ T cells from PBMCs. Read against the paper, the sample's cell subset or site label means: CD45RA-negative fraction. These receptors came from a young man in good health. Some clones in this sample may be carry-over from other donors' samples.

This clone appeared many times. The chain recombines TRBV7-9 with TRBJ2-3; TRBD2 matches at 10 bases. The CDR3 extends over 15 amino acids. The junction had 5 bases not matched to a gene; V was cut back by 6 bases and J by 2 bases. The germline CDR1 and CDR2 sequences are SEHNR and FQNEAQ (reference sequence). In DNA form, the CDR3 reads TGTGCCAGCAGTCCTAGCGGGAGCCCCACAGATACGCAGTATTTT. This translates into CASSPSGSPTDTQYF.

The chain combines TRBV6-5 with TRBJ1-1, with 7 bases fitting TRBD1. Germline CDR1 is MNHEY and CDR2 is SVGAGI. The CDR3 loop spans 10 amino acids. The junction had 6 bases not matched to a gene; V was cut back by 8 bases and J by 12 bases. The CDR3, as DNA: TGTGCCAGCGGGTGGGACAGAACTTTCTTT. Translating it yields CASGWDRTFF.

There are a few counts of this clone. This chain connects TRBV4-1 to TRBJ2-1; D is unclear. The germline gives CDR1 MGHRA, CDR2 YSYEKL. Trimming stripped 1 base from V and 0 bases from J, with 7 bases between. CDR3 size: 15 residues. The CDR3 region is CASSQGWSSYNEQFF. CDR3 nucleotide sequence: TGCGCCAGCAGCCAAGGATGGAGCTCCTACAATGAGCAGTTCTTC.

The CDR3 here is CASSPPLAGEQYF. CDR3 nucleotide sequence: TGTGCCAGCAGTCCTCCTTTGGCGGGGGAGCAGTACTTC. The chain uses TRBV2 and TRBJ2-7; TRBD2 is a possible D gene (6 bases). The germline V gene encodes CDR1 SNHLY and CDR2 FYNNEI. Trimming took off 5 bases at V and 7 bases at J, with 15 bases between the two ends. The CDR3 runs 13 residues.

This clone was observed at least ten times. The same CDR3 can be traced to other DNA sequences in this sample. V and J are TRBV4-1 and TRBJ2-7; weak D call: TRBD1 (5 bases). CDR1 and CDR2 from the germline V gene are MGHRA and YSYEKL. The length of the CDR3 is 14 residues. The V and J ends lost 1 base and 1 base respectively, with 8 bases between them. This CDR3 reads CASSQGQGSYEQYF. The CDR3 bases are TGCGCCAGCAGCCAAGGCCAGGGATCCTACGAGCAGTACTTC.

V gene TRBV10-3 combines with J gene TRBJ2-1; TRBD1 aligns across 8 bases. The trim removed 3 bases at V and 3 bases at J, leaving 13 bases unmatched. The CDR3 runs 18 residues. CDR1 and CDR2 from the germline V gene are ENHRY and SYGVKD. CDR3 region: CAISEFRRGQGIYNEQFF. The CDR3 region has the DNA TGTGCCATCAGTGAATTCCGTCGAGGACAGGGTATCTACAATGAGCAGTTCTTC.

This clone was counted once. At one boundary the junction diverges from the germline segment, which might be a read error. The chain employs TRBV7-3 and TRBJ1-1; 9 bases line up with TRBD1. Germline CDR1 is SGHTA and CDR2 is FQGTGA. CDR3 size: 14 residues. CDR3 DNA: TGTGCCAGCAGCATAACAGGGGGCAACACTGAAGCTTTCTTT. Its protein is CASSITGGNTEAFF.

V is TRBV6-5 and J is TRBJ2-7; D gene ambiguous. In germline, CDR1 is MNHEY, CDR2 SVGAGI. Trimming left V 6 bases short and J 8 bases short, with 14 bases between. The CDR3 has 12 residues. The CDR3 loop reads CASSNQLGQQYF. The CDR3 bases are TGTGCCAGCAGCAATCAACTCGGGCAGCAGTACTTC.

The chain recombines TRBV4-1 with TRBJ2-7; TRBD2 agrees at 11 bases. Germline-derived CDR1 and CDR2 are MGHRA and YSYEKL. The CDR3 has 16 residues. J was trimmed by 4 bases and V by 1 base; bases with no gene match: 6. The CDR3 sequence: CASSQGLTSGSYEQYF. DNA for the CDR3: TGCGCCAGCAGCCAAGGTCTAACTAGCGGGAGTTACGAGCAGTACTTC.

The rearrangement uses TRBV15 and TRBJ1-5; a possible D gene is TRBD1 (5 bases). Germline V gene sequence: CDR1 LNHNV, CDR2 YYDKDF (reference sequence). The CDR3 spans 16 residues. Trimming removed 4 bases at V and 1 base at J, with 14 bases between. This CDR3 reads CATSTPPRGSNQPQHF. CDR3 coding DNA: TGTGCCACCAGCACCCCCCCACGGGGGAGCAATCAGCCCCAGCATTTT.

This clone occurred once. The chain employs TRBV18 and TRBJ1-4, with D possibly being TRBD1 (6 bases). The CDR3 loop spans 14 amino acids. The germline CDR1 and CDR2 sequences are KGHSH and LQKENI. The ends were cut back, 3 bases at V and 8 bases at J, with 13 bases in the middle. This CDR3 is CASSPGTLGEKLFF. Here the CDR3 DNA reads TGTGCCAGCTCACCGGGGACATTAGGCGAAAAACTGTTTTTT.

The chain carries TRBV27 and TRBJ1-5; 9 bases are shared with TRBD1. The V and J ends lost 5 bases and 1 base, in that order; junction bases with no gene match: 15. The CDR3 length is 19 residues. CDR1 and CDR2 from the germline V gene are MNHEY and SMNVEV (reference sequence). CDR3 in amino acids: CASSPSLGQGSPSNQPQHF. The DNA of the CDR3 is TGTGCCAGCAGTCCCTCTCTGGGACAGGGTTCTCCCAGCAATCAGCCCCAGCATTTT.

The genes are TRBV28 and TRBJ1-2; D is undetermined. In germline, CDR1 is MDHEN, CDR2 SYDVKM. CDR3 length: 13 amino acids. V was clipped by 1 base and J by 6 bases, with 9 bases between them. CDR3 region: CASSLFWGDGYTF. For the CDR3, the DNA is TGTGCCAGCAGTTTATTTTGGGGAGATGGCTACACCTTC.

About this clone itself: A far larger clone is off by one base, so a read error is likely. Written as DNA, the CDR3 is TGCAGCGTTGTTAGACTAGCAGGCACAGATGCGCAGTATTTT. It yields the protein CSVVRLAGTDAQYF. The chain uses TRBV29-1 and TRBJ2-3; TRBD2 aligns across 7 bases. This CDR3 spans 14 amino acids. Germline CDR1 and CDR2: SQVTM and ANQGSEA.

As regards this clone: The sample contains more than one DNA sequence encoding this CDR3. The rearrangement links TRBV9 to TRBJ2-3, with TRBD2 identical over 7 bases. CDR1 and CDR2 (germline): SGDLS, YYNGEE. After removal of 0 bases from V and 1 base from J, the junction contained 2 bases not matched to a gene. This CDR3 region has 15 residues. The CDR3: CASSVAAGGTDTQYF. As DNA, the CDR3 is TGTGCCAGCAGCGTAGCCGCGGGGGGCACAGATACGCAGTATTTT.

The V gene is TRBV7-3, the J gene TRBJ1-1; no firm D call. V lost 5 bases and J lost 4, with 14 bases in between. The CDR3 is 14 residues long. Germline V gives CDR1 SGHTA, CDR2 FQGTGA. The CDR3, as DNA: TGTGCCAGCAGCCCTACGAGGGTTGGCACTGAAGCTTTCTTT. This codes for CASSPTRVGTEAFF.

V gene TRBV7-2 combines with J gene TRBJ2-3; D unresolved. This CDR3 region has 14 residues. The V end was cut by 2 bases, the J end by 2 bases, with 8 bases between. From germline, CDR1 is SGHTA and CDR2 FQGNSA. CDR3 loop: CASSLQMYTDTQYF. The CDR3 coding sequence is TGTGCCAGCAGCTTACAAATGTACACAGATACGCAGTATTTT.

Here the CDR3 reads CASSLGRLAGPNEQFF. In DNA, the CDR3 is TGTGCCAGCAGTTTGGGGAGGCTAGCGGGTCCTAATGAGCAGTTCTTC. The rearrangement links TRBV27 to TRBJ2-1; 8 bases agree with TRBD2. From germline, CDR1 is MNHEY and CDR2 SMNVEV (reference sequence). This CDR3 has 16 amino acids. V lost 3 bases and J lost 7; bases outside the gene matches: 11.

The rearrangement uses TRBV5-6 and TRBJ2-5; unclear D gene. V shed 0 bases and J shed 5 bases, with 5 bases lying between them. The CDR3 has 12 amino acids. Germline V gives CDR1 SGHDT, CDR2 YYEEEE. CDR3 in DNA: TGTGCCAGCAGCTTGGCCGCGGAGACCCAGTACTTC. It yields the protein CASSLAAETQYF.

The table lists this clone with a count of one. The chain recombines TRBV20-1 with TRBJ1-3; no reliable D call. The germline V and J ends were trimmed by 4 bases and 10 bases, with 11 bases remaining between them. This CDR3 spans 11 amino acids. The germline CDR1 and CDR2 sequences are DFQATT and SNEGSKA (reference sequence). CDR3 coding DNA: TGCAGTGCTACAGGCTTGTCGACCATATATTTT. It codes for CSATGLSTIYF.

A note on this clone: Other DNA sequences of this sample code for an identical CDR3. CDR3 residues: CASSLGRSSYNEQFF. CDR3 in DNA: TGTGCCAGCAGCTTAGGACGGAGCTCCTACAATGAGCAGTTCTTC. The chain recombines TRBV11-2 with TRBJ2-1, with D unclear. In germline, CDR1 is SGHAT, CDR2 FQNNGV. This CDR3 has 15 residues. V was shortened by 1 base and J by 0 bases, with 7 bases between the two germline ends.